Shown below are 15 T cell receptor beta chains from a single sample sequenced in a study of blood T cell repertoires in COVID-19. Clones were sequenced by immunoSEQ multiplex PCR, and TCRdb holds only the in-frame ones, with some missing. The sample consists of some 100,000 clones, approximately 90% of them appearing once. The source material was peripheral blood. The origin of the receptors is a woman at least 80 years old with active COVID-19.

CDR3: CASSGTGPGELFF. DNA for the CDR3: TGTGCCAGCAGTGGTACAGGGCCCGGGGAGCTGTTTTTT. The rearrangement joins TRBV2 to TRBJ2-2, with TRBD1 as a possible D gene (6 bases). This CDR3 spans 13 amino acids. Germline values: CDR1 SNHLY, CDR2 FYNNEI. V was shortened by 4 bases and J by 6 bases, with 9 bases between the two germline ends.

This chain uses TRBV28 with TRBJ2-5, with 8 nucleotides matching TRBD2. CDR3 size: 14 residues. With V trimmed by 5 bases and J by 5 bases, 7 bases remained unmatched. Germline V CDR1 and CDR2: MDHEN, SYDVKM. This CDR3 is CASSPSSGSETQYF. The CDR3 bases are TGTGCCAGCAGTCCTAGCAGCGGGAGCGAGACCCAGTACTTC. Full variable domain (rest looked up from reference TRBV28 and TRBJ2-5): DVKVTQSSRYLVKRTGEKVFLECVQDMDHENMFWYRQDPGLGLRLIYFSYDVKMKEKGDIPEGYSVSREKKERFSLILESASTNQTSMYLCASSPSSGSETQYFGPGTRLLVL.

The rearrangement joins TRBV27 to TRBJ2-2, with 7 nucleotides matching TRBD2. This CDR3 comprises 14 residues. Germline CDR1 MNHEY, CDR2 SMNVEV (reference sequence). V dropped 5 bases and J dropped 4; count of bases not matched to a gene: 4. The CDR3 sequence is CASSPGLITGELFF. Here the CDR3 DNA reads TGTGCCAGCAGTCCGGGACTAATCACCGGGGAGCTGTTTTTT.

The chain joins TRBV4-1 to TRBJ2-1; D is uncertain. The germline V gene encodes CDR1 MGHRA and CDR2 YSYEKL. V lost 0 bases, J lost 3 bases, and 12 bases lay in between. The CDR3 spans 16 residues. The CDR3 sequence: CASSQDIVVVYNEQFF. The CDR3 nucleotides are TGCGCCAGCAGCCAAGATATAGTAGTTGTCTACAATGAGCAGTTCTTC.

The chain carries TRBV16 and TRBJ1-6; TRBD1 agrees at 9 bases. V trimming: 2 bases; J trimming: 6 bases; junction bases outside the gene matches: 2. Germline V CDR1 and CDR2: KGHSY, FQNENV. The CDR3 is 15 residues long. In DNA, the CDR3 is TGTGCCAGCAGCCAAGGGACAGGGATTAATTCACCCCTCCACTTT. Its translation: CASSQGTGINSPLHF.

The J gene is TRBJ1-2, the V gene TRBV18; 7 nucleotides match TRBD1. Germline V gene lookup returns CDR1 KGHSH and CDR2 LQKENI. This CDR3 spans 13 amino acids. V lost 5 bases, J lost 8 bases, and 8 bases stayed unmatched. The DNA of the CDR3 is TGTGCCAGCTCAGACGACAGGGTGGAAGGCTACACCTTC. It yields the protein CASSDDRVEGYTF.

This chain's CDR3 is CASSLGLPGNYGYTF. In DNA, the CDR3 is TGTGCCAGCAGTTTAGGGTTACCGGGTAACTATGGCTACACCTTC. The chain carries TRBV27 and TRBJ1-2; the D is unclear. The CDR3 has 15 residues. CDR1 and CDR2 (germline): MNHEY, SMNVEV (reference sequence). V shed 2 bases and J shed 1 base, with 11 bases lying between them.

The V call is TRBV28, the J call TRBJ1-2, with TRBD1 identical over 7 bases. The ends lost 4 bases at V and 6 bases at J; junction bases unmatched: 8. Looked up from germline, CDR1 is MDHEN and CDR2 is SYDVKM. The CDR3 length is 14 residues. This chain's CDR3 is CASSSSTGEDGYTF. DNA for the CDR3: TGTGCCAGCAGTTCCTCAACAGGGGAGGATGGCTACACCTTC.

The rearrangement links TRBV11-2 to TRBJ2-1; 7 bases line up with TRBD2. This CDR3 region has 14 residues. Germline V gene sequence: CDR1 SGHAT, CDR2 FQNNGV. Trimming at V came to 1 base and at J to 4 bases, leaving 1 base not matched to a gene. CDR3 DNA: TGTGCCAGCAGCTTAGGAGCGGGATACAATGAGCAGTTCTTC. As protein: CASSLGAGYNEQFF.

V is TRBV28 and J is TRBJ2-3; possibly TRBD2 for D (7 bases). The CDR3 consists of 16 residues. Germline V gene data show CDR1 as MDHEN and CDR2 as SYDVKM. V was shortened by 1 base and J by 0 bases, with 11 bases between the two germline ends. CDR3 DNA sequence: TGTGCCAGCAGTTTATTCGGGGGGCTGAGCACAGATACGCAGTATTTT. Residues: CASSLFGGLSTDTQYF.

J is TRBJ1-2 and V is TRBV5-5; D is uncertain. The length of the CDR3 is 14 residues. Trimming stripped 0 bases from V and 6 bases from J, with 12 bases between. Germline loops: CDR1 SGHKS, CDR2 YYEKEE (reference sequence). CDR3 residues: CASSLVVGGNGYTF. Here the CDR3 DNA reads TGTGCCAGCAGCTTGGTGGTAGGAGGGAATGGCTACACCTTC. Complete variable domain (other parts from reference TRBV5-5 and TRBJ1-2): DAGVTQSPTHLIKTRGQQVTLRCSPISGHKSVSWYQQVLGQGPQFIFQYYEKEERGRGNFPDRFSARQFPNYSSELNVNALLLGDSALYLCASSLVVGGNGYTFGSGTRLTVV.

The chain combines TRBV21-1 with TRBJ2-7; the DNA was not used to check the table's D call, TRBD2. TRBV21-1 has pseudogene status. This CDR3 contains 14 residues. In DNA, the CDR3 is TGTGCCAGCCACCCCCCCGGGAGGGCCGACGAGCAGTACTTC. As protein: CASHPPGRADEQYF.

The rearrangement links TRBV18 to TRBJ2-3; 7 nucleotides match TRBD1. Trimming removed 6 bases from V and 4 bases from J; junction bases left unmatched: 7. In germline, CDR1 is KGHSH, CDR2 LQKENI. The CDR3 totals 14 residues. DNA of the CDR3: TGTGCCAGCTCTGCGGCAGGGGGACCAGATACGCAGTATTTT. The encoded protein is CASSAAGGPDTQYF.

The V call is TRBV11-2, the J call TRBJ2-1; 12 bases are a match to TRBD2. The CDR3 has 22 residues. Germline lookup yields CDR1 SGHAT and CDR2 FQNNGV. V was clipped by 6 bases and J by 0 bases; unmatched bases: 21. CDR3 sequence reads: CASSRAGLAGKSRPSSYNEQFF. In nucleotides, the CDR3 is TGTGCCAGCAGTCGAGCCGGACTAGCGGGAAAAAGTCGCCCCAGCTCCTACAATGAGCAGTTCTTC.

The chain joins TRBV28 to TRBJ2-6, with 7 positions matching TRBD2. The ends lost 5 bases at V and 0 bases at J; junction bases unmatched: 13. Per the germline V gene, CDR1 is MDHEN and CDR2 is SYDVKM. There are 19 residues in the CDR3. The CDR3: CASSPPRVAGHSGANVLTF. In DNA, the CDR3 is TGTGCCAGCAGTCCCCCCAGGGTAGCGGGCCACTCTGGGGCCAACGTCCTGACTTTC.